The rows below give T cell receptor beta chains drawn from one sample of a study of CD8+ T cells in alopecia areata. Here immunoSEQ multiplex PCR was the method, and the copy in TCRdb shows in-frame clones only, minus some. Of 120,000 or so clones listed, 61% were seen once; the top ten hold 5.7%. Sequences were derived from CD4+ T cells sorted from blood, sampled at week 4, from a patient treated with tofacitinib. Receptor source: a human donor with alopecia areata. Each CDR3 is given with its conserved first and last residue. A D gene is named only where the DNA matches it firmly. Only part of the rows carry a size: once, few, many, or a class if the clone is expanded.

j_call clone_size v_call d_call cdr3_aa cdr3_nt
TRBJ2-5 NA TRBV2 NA CASAVRPDGSSPQYF TGTGCCAGCGCCGTCCGCCCCGACGGATCATCTCCCCAGTACTTC
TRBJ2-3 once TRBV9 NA CASSVGERGALTDTQYF TGTGCCAGCAGCGTGGGAGAACGCGGGGCTCTTACAGATACGCAGTATTTT
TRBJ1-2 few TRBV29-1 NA CSVSNQNYGYTF TGCAGCGTTTCGAACCAAAACTATGGCTACACCTTC
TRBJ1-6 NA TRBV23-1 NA CASPMRHLNSPLHF TGCGCCAGCCCCATGAGGCACCTTAATTCACCCCTCCACTTT
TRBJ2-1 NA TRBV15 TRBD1 CATSRQGENEQFF TGTGCCACCAGCCGACAGGGAGAGAATGAGCAGTTCTTC
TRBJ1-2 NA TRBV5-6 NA CASTLGYVYTF TGTGCCAGCACCTTGGGGTATGTCTACACCTTC
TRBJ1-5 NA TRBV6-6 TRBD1 CASSSPDRAQPQHF TGTGCCAGCAGTTCCCCGGACAGGGCTCAGCCCCAGCATTTT
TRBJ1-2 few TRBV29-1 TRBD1 CSGGQGAGGYTF TGCAGCGGAGGACAGGGGGCAGGTGGCTACACCTTC
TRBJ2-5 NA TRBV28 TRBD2 CASSPGGQETQYF TGTGCCAGCTCACCGGGGGGACAAGAGACCCAGTACTTC
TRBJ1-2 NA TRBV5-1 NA CASSFGRDYGYTF TGCGCCAGCAGCTTCGGAAGGGACTATGGCTACACCTTC
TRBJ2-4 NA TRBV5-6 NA CASSSQGAGDIQYF TGTGCCAGCAGCTCGCAGGGGGCGGGAGACATTCAGTACTTC
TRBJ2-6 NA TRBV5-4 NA CASTTYSGANVLTF TGTGCCAGCACGACGTACTCTGGGGCCAACGTCCTGACTTTC
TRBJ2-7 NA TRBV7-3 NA CASTPDRYEQYF TGTGCCAGCACCCCGGACAGATACGAGCAGTACTTC
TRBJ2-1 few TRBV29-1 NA CSVEDSFGNEQFF TGCAGCGTTGAAGATTCATTTGGAAATGAGCAGTTCTTC